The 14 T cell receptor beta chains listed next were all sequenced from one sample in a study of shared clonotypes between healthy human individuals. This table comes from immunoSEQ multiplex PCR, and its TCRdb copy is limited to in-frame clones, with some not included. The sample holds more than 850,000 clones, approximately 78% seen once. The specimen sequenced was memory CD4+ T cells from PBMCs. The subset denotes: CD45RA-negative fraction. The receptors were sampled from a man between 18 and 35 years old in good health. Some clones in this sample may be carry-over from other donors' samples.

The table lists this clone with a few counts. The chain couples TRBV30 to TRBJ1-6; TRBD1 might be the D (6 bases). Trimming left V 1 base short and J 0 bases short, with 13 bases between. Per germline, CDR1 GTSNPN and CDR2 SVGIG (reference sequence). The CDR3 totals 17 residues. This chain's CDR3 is CAWSGGQLSSYNSPLHF. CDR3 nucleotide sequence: TGTGCCTGGAGTGGCGGACAGCTGAGCTCCTATAATTCACCCCTCCACTTT. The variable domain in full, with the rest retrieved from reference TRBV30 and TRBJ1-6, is SQTIHQWPATLVQPVGSPLSLECTVEGTSNPNLYWYRQAAGRGLQLLFYSVGIGQISSEVPQNLSASRPQDRQFILSSKKLLLSDSGFYLCAWSGGQLSSYNSPLHFGNGTRLTVT.

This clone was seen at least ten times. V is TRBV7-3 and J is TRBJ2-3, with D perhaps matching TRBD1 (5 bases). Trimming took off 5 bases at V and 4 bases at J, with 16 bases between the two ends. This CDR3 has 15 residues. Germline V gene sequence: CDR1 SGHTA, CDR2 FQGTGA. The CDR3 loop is CASSNQGQVSDTQYF. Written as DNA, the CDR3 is TGTGCCAGCAGCAATCAGGGCCAGGTCTCAGATACGCAGTATTTT.

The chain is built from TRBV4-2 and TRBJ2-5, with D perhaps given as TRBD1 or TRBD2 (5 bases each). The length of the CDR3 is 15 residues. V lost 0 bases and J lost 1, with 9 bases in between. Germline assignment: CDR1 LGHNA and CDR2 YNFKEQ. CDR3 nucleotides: TGTGCCAGCAGCCAAGAATGGGGACCCCAAGAGACCCAGTACTTC. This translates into CASSQEWGPQETQYF.

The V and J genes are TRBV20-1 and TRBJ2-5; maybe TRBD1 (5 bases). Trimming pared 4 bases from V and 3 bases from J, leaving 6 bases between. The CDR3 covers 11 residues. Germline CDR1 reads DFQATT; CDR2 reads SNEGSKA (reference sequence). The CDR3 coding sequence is TGCAGTGCTAAAGGGGAAGAGACCCAGTACTTC. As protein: CSAKGEETQYF.

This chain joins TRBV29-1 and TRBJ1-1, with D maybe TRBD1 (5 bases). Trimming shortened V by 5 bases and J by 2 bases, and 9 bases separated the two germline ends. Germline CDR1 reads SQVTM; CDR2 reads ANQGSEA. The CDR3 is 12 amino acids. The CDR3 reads CSVQGFNTEAFF. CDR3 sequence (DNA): TGCAGCGTTCAGGGCTTTAACACTGAAGCTTTCTTT.

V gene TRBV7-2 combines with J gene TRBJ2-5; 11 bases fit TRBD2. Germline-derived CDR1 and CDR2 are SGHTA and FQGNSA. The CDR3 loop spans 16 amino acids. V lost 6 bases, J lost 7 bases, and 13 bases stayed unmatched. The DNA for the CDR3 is TGTGCCAGCAGTACCGATTCCGGGACTAGCGGAAGGACCCAGTACTTC. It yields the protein CASSTDSGTSGRTQYF.

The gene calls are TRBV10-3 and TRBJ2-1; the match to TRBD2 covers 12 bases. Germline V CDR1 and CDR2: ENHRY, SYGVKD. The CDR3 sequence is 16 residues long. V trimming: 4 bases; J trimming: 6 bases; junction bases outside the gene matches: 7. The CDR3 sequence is CAISGGPSGRANEQFF. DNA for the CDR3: TGTGCCATCAGTGGGGGGCCTAGCGGGAGGGCCAATGAGCAGTTCTTC.

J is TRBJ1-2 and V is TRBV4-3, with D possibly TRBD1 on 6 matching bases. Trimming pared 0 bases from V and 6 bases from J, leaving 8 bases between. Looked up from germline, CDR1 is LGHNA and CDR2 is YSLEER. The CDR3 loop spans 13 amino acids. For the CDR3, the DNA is TGCGCCAGCAGCCAAGACACAGGGAATGGCTACACCTTC. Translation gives CASSQDTGNGYTF.

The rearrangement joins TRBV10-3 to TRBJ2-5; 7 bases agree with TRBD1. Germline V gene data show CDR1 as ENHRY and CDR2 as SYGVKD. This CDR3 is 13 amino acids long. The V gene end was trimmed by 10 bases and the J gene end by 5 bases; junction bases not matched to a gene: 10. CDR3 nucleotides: TGTGCCACCCGGGACAGCCAAGTCGAGACCCAGTACTTC. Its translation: CATRDSQVETQYF.

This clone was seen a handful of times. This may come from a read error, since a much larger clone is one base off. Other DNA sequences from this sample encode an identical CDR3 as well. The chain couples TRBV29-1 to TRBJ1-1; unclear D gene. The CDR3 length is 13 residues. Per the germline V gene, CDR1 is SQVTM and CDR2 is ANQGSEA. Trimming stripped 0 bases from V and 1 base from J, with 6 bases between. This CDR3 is CSVEDQGNTEAFF. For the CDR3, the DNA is TGCAGCGTTGAAGATCAAGGGAACACTGAAGCTTTCTTT.

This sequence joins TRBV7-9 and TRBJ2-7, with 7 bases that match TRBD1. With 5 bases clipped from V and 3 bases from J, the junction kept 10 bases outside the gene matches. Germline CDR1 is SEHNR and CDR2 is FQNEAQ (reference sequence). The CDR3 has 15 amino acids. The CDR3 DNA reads TGTGCCAGCAGCCTCCAAGGACAGGATCGCTACGAGCAGTACTTC. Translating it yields CASSLQGQDRYEQYF.

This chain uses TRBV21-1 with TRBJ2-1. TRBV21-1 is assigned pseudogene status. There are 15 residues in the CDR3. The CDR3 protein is CASSLRLSDNNEQFF. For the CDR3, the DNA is TGTGCCAGCAGCCTACGCCTGTCAGATAACAATGAGCAGTTCTTC.

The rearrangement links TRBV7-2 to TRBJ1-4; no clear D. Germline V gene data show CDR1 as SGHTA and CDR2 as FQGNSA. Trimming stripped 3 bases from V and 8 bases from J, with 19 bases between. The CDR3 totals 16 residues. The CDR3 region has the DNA TGTGCCAGCAGCTTGGATCCGGCGACAAGTCTAGAAAAACTGTTTTTT. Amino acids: CASSLDPATSLEKLFF.

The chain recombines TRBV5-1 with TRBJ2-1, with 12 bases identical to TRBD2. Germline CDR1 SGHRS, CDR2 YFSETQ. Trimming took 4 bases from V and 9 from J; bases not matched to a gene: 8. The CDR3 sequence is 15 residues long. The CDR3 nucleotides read TGCGCCAGCAGCCCCCTAGCGGGAGGGGAGGGTGAGCAGTTCTTC. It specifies CASSPLAGGEGEQFF.